These 8 T cell receptor beta chains were all obtained from the same sample, sequenced in a study of T cell repertoires in ileal Crohn's disease. Here immunoSEQ multiplex PCR was the method, and the copy in TCRdb shows in-frame clones only, minus some. The sample holds some 28,000 clones, roughly 77% seen once. Sample: ileal tissue. The receptor set was obtained from an adult with Crohn's disease.

This chain connects TRBV4-2 to TRBJ2-1; a weak D match, TRBD2 (5 bases). V gave up 0 bases and J gave up 4 bases, with 13 bases separating them. From germline, CDR1 is LGHNA and CDR2 YNFKEQ. This CDR3 spans 16 amino acids. The CDR3 protein is CASSQDPSGAYNEQFF. In nucleotides, the CDR3 is TGTGCCAGCAGCCAAGATCCGAGCGGCGCTTACAATGAGCAGTTCTTC.

The chain recombines TRBV19 with TRBJ2-6; tentatively, D is TRBD1 (6 bases). From germline, CDR1 is LNHDA and CDR2 SQIVND (reference sequence). The CDR3 contains 17 residues. V lost 9 bases and J lost 2, with 20 bases in between. CDR3 coding DNA: TGTGCCAGCACCCTAGGGCAGGGGATCCCTGGGGCCAACGTCCTGACTTTC. It yields the protein CASTLGQGIPGANVLTF.

About this clone itself: One junction end does not reproduce the germline sequence, and a read error may be involved. The chain employs TRBV7-7 and TRBJ2-1; TRBD1 agrees at 8 bases. The CDR3 contains 15 residues. Germline V gene sequence: CDR1 SSHAT, CDR2 FNYEAQ (reference sequence). The CDR3 DNA reads TGTGCTAGCAGCTTAGACAGGGGATCCTACAATGAGCAGTTCTTC. This translates into CASSLDRGSYNEQFF.

In its sample, this clone was seen a few times. The chain joins TRBV9 to TRBJ2-3; D is unclear. Germline V CDR1 and CDR2: SGDLS, YYNGEE. The CDR3 length is 12 residues. V lost 3 bases to trimming and J lost 6 bases, with 8 bases between them. The DNA for the CDR3 is TGTGCCAGCAGCGCCCAGTGGGATACGCAGTATTTT. Its translation is CASSAQWDTQYF. The full variable domain, in which reference TRBV9 and TRBJ2-3 provide the parts outside the CDR3, is DSGVTQTPKHLITATGQRVTLRCSPRSGDLSVYWYQQSLDQGLQFLIQYYNGEERAKGNILERFSAQQFPDLHSELNLSSLELGDSALYFCASSAQWDTQYFGPGTRLTVL.

This clone was picked up a small number of times. Here the CDR3 DNA reads TGTGCCAGCAGCCCCACTAACTATGGCTACACCTTC. This sequence encodes CASSPTNYGYTF. V gene TRBV7-9 combines with J gene TRBJ1-2; D call uncertain. Germline CDR1 SEHNR, CDR2 FQNEAQ (reference sequence). V was pared by 5 bases and J by 0 bases, with 4 bases between. CDR3 length: 12 amino acids.

This clone was detected a few times. The rearrangement uses TRBV19 and TRBJ1-5; 10 nucleotides align to TRBD1. CDR1 LNHDA and CDR2 SQIVND come from the germline V gene (reference sequence). Trimming took 6 bases from V and 2 from J; bases not matched to a gene: 4. The CDR3 contains 15 residues. The CDR3 bases are TGTGCCAGTAGGCAAGGACAGGGGGGCAATCAGCCCCAGCATTTT. This codes for CASRQGQGGNQPQHF.

Remarks on this clone: The sample holds other DNA sequences that translate to the same CDR3. This sequence joins TRBV7-6 and TRBJ2-1; 8 positions match TRBD1. J was trimmed by 4 bases and V by 5 bases; bases with no gene match: 7. This CDR3 comprises 15 residues. CDR1 SGHVS and CDR2 FNYEAQ come from the germline V gene. The chain's CDR3 is CASSMDRASYNEQFF. CDR3 bases: TGTGCCAGCAGCATGGACAGGGCCTCATACAATGAGCAGTTCTTC.

The chain joins TRBV30 to TRBJ2-3; D might be TRBD1 (5 bases). V was clipped by 0 bases and J by 0 bases, with 13 bases between them. Germline V lookup: CDR1 GTSNPN, CDR2 SVGIG (reference sequence). The CDR3 has 16 residues. CDR3 in DNA: TGTGCCTGGAGTGTTCTCCCACCAGGGAGCACAGATACGCAGTATTTT. It yields the protein CAWSVLPPGSTDTQYF. The entire variable domain, with the rest obtained from reference TRBV30 and TRBJ2-3, is as follows: SQTIHQWPATLVQPVGSPLSLECTVEGTSNPNLYWYRQAAGRGLQLLFYSVGIGQISSEVPQNLSASRPQDRQFILSSKKLLLSDSGFYLCAWSVLPPGSTDTQYFGPGTRLTVL.